A selection of T cell receptor beta chains follows, all from one sample in a study of human T cells and chemical hapten exposure. TCRdb reprocessed the RACE reads with MiXCR, giving one entry per CDR3 protein. The sample yields 300,000 to 450,000 distinct CDR3 sequences, approximately 5.1% seen once. The sequencing used whole blood, collected in connection with sensitization to the hapten diphenylcyclopropenone (DPC). All receptors derive from a woman aged 50 to 60 with alopecia areata. Some clones in this sample may be carry-over from other donors' samples. The CDR3 runs from the conserved cysteine through the conserved F or W. The order of the fields is V gene, J gene, clone size, D gene, CDR3 protein, CDR3 DNA. D genes are given only for firm matches. Clone sizes are given selectively: once, few, many, or a class where the clone is expanded.

V gene: TRBV2; J gene: TRBJ1-5; clone size: many; D gene: TRBD1; CDR3 protein: CASSDRTGGNQPQHF; CDR3 DNA: TGTGCCAGCAGTGATCGGACAGGAGGGAATCAGCCCCAGCATTTT
V gene: TRBV7-9; J gene: TRBJ1-1; clone size: many; D gene: TRBD1; CDR3 protein: CASRQTGMNTEAFF; CDR3 DNA: TGTGCCAGCAGACAGACAGGGATGAACACTGAAGCTTTCTTT
V gene: TRBV20-1; J gene: TRBJ2-1; clone size: few; D gene: .; CDR3 protein: CSASPPGFSYNEQFF; CDR3 DNA: TGCAGTGCTAGCCCCCCAGGGTTCTCCTACAATGAGCAGTTCTTC
V gene: TRBV5-1; J gene: TRBJ2-7; clone size: few; D gene: .; CDR3 protein: CASSFPSPQGEQYF; CDR3 DNA: TGCGCCAGCAGCTTTCCGAGCCCCCAAGGCGAGCAGTACTTC
V gene: TRBV3-1; J gene: TRBJ1-3; clone size: many; D gene: .; CDR3 protein: CASSPGVGNTIYF; CDR3 DNA: TGTGCCAGCTCCCCGGGGGTTGGAAACACCATATATTTT
V gene: TRBV28; J gene: TRBJ2-3; clone size: .; D gene: .; CDR3 protein: CASSSLLWDSADTQYF; CDR3 DNA: TGTGCCAGCAGTTCCCTCTTATGGGACTCGGCAGATACGCAGTATTTT
V gene: TRBV7-8; J gene: TRBJ2-3; clone size: many; D gene: .; CDR3 protein: CASRVLLTADTQYF; CDR3 DNA: TGTGCCAGCAGAGTATTGCTGACTGCAGATACGCAGTATTTT
V gene: TRBV7-9; J gene: TRBJ2-1; clone size: many; D gene: TRBD2; CDR3 protein: CASSLGLAGTFF; CDR3 DNA: TGTGCCAGCAGCTTAGGGCTAGCGGGTACGTTCTTC
V gene: TRBV20-1; J gene: TRBJ2-1; clone size: many; D gene: TRBD2; CDR3 protein: CSAYHGGTSGVYNEQFF; CDR3 DNA: TGCAGTGCTTACCATGGCGGGACTAGCGGGGTTTACAATGAGCAGTTCTTC
V gene: TRBV28; J gene: TRBJ2-1; clone size: many; D gene: TRBD2; CDR3 protein: CASSLVGLAGDAYNEQFF; CDR3 DNA: TGTGCCAGCAGTTTGGTGGGACTAGCGGGAGATGCCTACAATGAGCAGTTCTTC
V gene: TRBV20-1; J gene: TRBJ2-4; clone size: many; D gene: .; CDR3 protein: CSAREDSLAKNIQYF; CDR3 DNA: TGCAGTGCTAGAGAAGACTCTTTAGCCAAAAACATTCAGTACTTC
V gene: TRBV6-5; J gene: TRBJ2-1; clone size: many; D gene: TRBD2; CDR3 protein: CASSTLAGGPRVNEQFF; CDR3 DNA: TGTGCCAGCAGTACTCTAGCGGGAGGGCCAAGGGTCAATGAGCAGTTCTTC
V gene: TRBV12-3/TRBV12-4; J gene: TRBJ2-3; clone size: many; D gene: .; CDR3 protein: CASSLDAFTDTQYF; CDR3 DNA: TGTGCCAGCAGTTTAGACGCTTTCACAGATACGCAGTATTTT
V gene: TRBV15; J gene: TRBJ2-1; clone size: many; D gene: .; CDR3 protein: CATSRVPDRYNEQFF; CDR3 DNA: TGTGCCACCAGCAGAGTTCCGGACAGATACAATGAGCAGTTCTTC
V gene: TRBV12-3/TRBV12-4; J gene: TRBJ1-6; clone size: many; D gene: TRBD1; CDR3 protein: CASSFGQEYSPLHF; CDR3 DNA: TGTGCCAGCAGTTTTGGACAGGAGTATTCACCCCTCCACTTT
V gene: TRBV5-5; J gene: TRBJ1-2; clone size: many; D gene: .; CDR3 protein: CASSSRGRSSQGDGYTF; CDR3 DNA: TGTGCCAGCAGCTCCCGGGGGCGTTCTTCCCAAGGGGATGGCTACACCTTC
V gene: TRBV6-2/TRBV6-3; J gene: TRBJ1-5; clone size: many; D gene: .; CDR3 protein: CASSQDSGRQPQHF; CDR3 DNA: TGTGCCAGCAGTCAAGACTCAGGGAGGCAGCCCCAGCATTTT
V gene: TRBV27; J gene: TRBJ2-1; clone size: few; D gene: .; CDR3 protein: CASTTPLGEQFF; CDR3 DNA: TGTGCCAGCACCACCCCCCTGGGGGAGCAGTTCTTC
V gene: TRBV4-3; J gene: TRBJ1-2; clone size: few; D gene: .; CDR3 protein: CASSQEVGGSYGYTF; CDR3 DNA: TGCGCCAGCAGCCAAGAAGTTGGGGGGTCCTATGGCTACACCTTC
V gene: TRBV12-5; J gene: TRBJ2-3; clone size: .; D gene: .; CDR3 protein: CASGLPGDTQYF; CDR3 DNA: TGTGCTAGTGGTTTGCCCGGGGATACGCAGTATTTT
V gene: TRBV3-1; J gene: TRBJ2-7; clone size: many; D gene: .; CDR3 protein: CASSPRSPIEQYF; CDR3 DNA: TGTGCCAGCAGCCCACGGAGCCCCATCGAGCAGTACTTC
V gene: TRBV5-4; J gene: TRBJ1-1; clone size: .; D gene: .; CDR3 protein: CASSLGTLRSTEAFF; CDR3 DNA: TGTGCCAGCAGCTTGGGGACCCTAAGATCTACTGAAGCTTTCTTT
V gene: TRBV15; J gene: TRBJ2-3; clone size: many; D gene: TRBD2; CDR3 protein: CATSRGLAGTTDTQYF; CDR3 DNA: TGTGCCACCAGCAGAGGTCTAGCGGGGACCACAGATACGCAGTATTTT
V gene: TRBV12-3/TRBV12-4; J gene: TRBJ2-1; clone size: many; D gene: .; CDR3 protein: CASSFRQYRNEQFF; CDR3 DNA: TGTGCCAGCAGTTTTAGACAGTACCGGAATGAGCAGTTCTTC
V gene: TRBV29-1; J gene: TRBJ1-1; clone size: many; D gene: TRBD1; CDR3 protein: CSVEGQGRTEAFF; CDR3 DNA: TGCAGCGTTGAGGGACAGGGACGAACTGAAGCTTTCTTT
V gene: TRBV6-2/TRBV6-3; J gene: TRBJ1-5; clone size: few; D gene: .; CDR3 protein: CASSSTGTWGQPQHF; CDR3 DNA: TGTGCCAGCAGTTCAACAGGGACCTGGGGTCAGCCCCAGCATTTT
V gene: TRBV28; J gene: TRBJ1-6; clone size: few; D gene: .; CDR3 protein: CASSPGGFNSPLHF; CDR3 DNA: TGTGCCAGCTCCCCCGGGGGCTTTAATTCACCCCTCCACTTT
V gene: TRBV5-1; J gene: TRBJ1-1; clone size: .; D gene: .; CDR3 protein: CASSFESGERAFF; CDR3 DNA: TGCGCCAGCAGCTTTGAAAGTGGGGAGAGAGCTTTCTTT
V gene: TRBV12-5; J gene: TRBJ1-1; clone size: .; D gene: .; CDR3 protein: CASGPGGWDTEAFF; CDR3 DNA: TGTGCTAGTGGGCCTGGGGGTTGGGACACTGAAGCTTTCTTT
V gene: TRBV10-3; J gene: TRBJ2-3; clone size: many; D gene: .; CDR3 protein: CAISESGGTSTDTQYF; CDR3 DNA: TGTGCCATCAGTGAGTCAGGTGGGACTAGCACAGATACGCAGTATTTT
V gene: TRBV19; J gene: TRBJ2-7; clone size: many; D gene: TRBD1; CDR3 protein: CASSYGTGTCRASYEQYF; CDR3 DNA: TGTGCCAGTAGTTACGGGACAGGGACCTGTCGAGCGTCCTACGAGCAGTACTTC
V gene: TRBV24-1; J gene: TRBJ2-1; clone size: .; D gene: .; CDR3 protein: CATKEQFF; CDR3 DNA: TGTGCCACCAAGGAGCAGTTCTTC
V gene: TRBV5-5; J gene: TRBJ1-1; clone size: many; D gene: TRBD1; CDR3 protein: CASSSGQGLMNTEAFF; CDR3 DNA: TGTGCCAGCAGCTCTGGACAGGGGCTCATGAACACTGAAGCTTTCTTT
V gene: TRBV19; J gene: TRBJ2-7; clone size: .; D gene: TRBD1; CDR3 protein: CASSHKTGIFSEQYF; CDR3 DNA: TGTGCCAGTAGTCATAAGACAGGGATTTTCTCCGAGCAGTACTTC
V gene: TRBV7-6; J gene: TRBJ2-5; clone size: many; D gene: .; CDR3 protein: CASTPESGGETQYF; CDR3 DNA: TGTGCCAGCACCCCAGAATCCGGGGGAGAGACCCAGTACTTC
V gene: TRBV6-6; J gene: TRBJ1-5; clone size: few; D gene: .; CDR3 protein: CASSYPGVGNQPQHF; CDR3 DNA: TGTGCCAGCAGTTACCCGGGAGTGGGCAATCAGCCCCAGCATTTT
V gene: TRBV7-6; J gene: TRBJ1-2; clone size: .; D gene: .; CDR3 protein: CASSPNVGDYGYTF; CDR3 DNA: TGTGCCAGCAGCCCAAATGTCGGTGATTATGGCTACACCTTC
V gene: TRBV6-2/TRBV6-3; J gene: TRBJ1-1; clone size: few; D gene: .; CDR3 protein: CASSYATGYTEAFF; CDR3 DNA: TGTGCCAGCAGTTACGCGACGGGCTACACTGAAGCTTTCTTT
V gene: TRBV19; J gene: TRBJ1-2; clone size: many; D gene: .; CDR3 protein: CASSRDRTHGYTF; CDR3 DNA: TGTGCCAGTAGCCGCGACAGGACCCATGGCTACACCTTC
V gene: TRBV2; J gene: TRBJ2-1; clone size: many; D gene: TRBD2; CDR3 protein: CASSLSGGAYNEQFF; CDR3 DNA: TGTGCCAGCAGTCTGAGCGGGGGGGCCTACAATGAGCAGTTCTTC
V gene: TRBV18; J gene: TRBJ2-3; clone size: many; D gene: TRBD2; CDR3 protein: CASSPSSGGTDTQYF; CDR3 DNA: TGTGCCAGCTCACCTTCAAGCGGGGGCACAGATACGCAGTATTTT